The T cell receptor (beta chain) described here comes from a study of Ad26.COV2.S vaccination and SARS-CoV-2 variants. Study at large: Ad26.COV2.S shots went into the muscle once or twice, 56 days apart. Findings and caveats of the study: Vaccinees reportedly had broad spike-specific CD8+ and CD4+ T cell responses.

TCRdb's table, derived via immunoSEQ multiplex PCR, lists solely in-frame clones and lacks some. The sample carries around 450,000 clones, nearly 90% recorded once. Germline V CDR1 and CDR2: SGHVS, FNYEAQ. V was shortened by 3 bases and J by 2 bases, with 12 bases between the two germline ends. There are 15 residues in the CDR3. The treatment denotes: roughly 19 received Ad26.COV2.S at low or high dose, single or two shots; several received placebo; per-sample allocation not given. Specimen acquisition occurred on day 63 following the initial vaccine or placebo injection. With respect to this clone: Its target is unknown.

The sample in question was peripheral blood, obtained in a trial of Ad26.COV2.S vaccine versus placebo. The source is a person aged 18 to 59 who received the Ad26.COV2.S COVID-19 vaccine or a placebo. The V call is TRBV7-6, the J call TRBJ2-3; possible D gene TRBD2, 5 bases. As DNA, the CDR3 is TGTGCCAGCAGCTTGTCAAGCGGAAACACAGATACGCAGTATTTT. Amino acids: CASSLSSGNTDTQYF.